The 15 T cell receptor beta chains given below trace back to one sample, sequenced in a study of blood T cell repertoires in COVID-19. TCRdb keeps only in-frame clones here, not all; method: immunoSEQ multiplex PCR. The sample shows more than 130,000 clones, 88% of them seen only once. The source material was peripheral blood. The receptor set was obtained from a middle-aged man with active or convalescent COVID-19.

The chain recombines TRBV5-1 with TRBJ2-3, with TRBD2 identical over 7 bases. Per germline, CDR1 SGHRS and CDR2 YFSETQ. Germline trimming cut 2 bases from V and 5 bases from J; bases unmatched to any gene: 8. The length of the CDR3 is 15 residues. The CDR3: CASSFRGRAIDTQYF. The CDR3, as DNA: TGCGCCAGCAGCTTCCGCGGGAGAGCGATAGATACGCAGTATTTT.

The rearrangement links TRBV5-1 to TRBJ2-3; 7 bases agree with TRBD1. J was trimmed by 2 bases and V by 0 bases; bases with no gene match: 6. This CDR3 contains 16 residues. Germline V gives CDR1 SGHRS, CDR2 YFSETQ. CDR3 protein: CASSLADRWVTDTQYF. As DNA, the CDR3 is TGCGCCAGCAGCTTGGCGGACAGGTGGGTCACAGATACGCAGTATTTT.

V and J are TRBV15 and TRBJ2-2; D remains ambiguous. The germline V gene encodes CDR1 LNHNV and CDR2 YYDKDF (reference sequence). The CDR3 covers 16 residues. The ends were cut back, 0 bases at V and 1 base at J, with 9 bases in the middle. CDR3 region: CATSRDGRQNTGELFF. The DNA for the CDR3 is TGTGCCACCAGCAGAGATGGCAGGCAGAACACCGGGGAGCTGTTTTTT.

DNA of the CDR3: TGTGCCAGCAGTGAATACAGGGGAAATCAGCCCCAGCATTTT. It is translated as CASSEYRGNQPQHF. The J gene is TRBJ1-5, the V gene TRBV6-1; 7 bases map to TRBD1. Germline trimming cut 2 bases from V and 4 bases from J; bases unmatched to any gene: 2. The CDR3 loop spans 14 amino acids. CDR1 is MNHNS, CDR2 SASEGT, per germline.

This sequence joins TRBV5-1 and TRBJ2-1, with D maybe TRBD2 (7 bases). Germline values: CDR1 SGHRS, CDR2 YFSETQ. This CDR3 contains 12 residues. Trimming stripped 5 bases from V and 6 bases from J, with 9 bases between. In nucleotides, the CDR3 is TGCGCCAGCAGGAGGGGGGGCAATGAGCAGTTCTTC. It specifies CASRRGGNEQFF.

There are a few counts of this clone. The CDR3 sequence is CASSPSQGARGNTIYF. The CDR3 DNA is TGTGCCAGCTCACCCTCTCAGGGGGCAAGAGGAAACACCATATATTTT. This chain connects TRBV18 to TRBJ1-3, with 8 bases matching TRBD1. The CDR3 totals 16 residues. With 3 bases clipped from V and 4 bases from J, the junction kept 8 bases outside the gene matches. Germline V gene data show CDR1 as KGHSH and CDR2 as LQKENI.

This chain joins TRBV18 and TRBJ2-5; the D is unclear. CDR1 is KGHSH and CDR2 is LQKENI in the germline V gene. The V gene lost 2 bases and the J gene lost 2 bases, with 6 bases spanning the gap. The CDR3 consists of 13 residues. CDR3 DNA sequence: TGTGCCAGCTCACCAACAGTGCAAGAGACCCAGTACTTC. Its protein is CASSPTVQETQYF.

V is TRBV6-6 and J is TRBJ1-1, with D possibly being TRBD1 (5 bases). V was cut by 5 bases and J by 0 bases, with 16 bases left in between. The CDR3 contains 16 residues. The V gene's germline CDR1 is MNHNY and CDR2 SVGAGI (reference sequence). In DNA, the CDR3 is TGTGCCAGCAGTACCAACCGGGGGGGAATGAACACTGAAGCTTTCTTT. The encoded protein is CASSTNRGGMNTEAFF.

This clone was observed a handful of times. DNA of the CDR3: TGTGCCAGCACCCTAGCGGGAGGTGGCTATGAGCAGTTCTTC. Its protein is CASTLAGGGYEQFF. The V gene is TRBV11-2, the J gene TRBJ2-1; 11 nucleotides match TRBD2. The V and J ends lost 7 bases and 8 bases, in that order; junction bases with no gene match: 7. The CDR3 is made up of 14 amino acids. In germline, CDR1 is SGHAT, CDR2 FQNNGV.

J is TRBJ2-2 and V is TRBV6-4, with a possible D match to TRBD1 (6 bases). CDR1 is MRHNA, CDR2 SNTAGT, per germline. The length of the CDR3 is 14 residues. Trimming left V 3 bases short and J 4 bases short, with 9 bases between. CDR3 residues: CASSEGGVTGELFF. The DNA for the CDR3 is TGTGCCAGCAGTGAAGGGGGAGTCACCGGGGAGCTGTTTTTT.

The chain links TRBV4-2 to TRBJ1-4; 7 bases align to TRBD1. The CDR3 consists of 17 residues. Germline assignment: CDR1 LGHNA and CDR2 YNFKEQ. J was trimmed by 4 bases and V by 2 bases; bases with no gene match: 10. CDR3 protein: CASSQTGTVLLNEKLFF. The CDR3 coding sequence is TGTGCCAGCAGCCAAACCGGGACAGTTCTCCTTAATGAAAAACTGTTTTTT.

The chain joins TRBV5-5 to TRBJ1-5, with TRBD1 as a possible D gene (6 bases). The germline V gene encodes CDR1 SGHKS and CDR2 YYEKEE (reference sequence). This CDR3 spans 15 amino acids. The germline V and J ends were trimmed by 4 bases and 1 base, with 12 bases remaining between them. The CDR3 coding sequence is TGTGCCAGCAGCCCGTCAGGGGCCAGCAATCAGCCCCAGCATTTT. Encoded protein: CASSPSGASNQPQHF.

In this sample, this clone turned up a few times. The V and J genes are TRBV27 and TRBJ1-5, with D unclear. The germline V gene encodes CDR1 MNHEY and CDR2 SMNVEV (reference sequence). The CDR3 is 15 amino acids. V was shortened by 5 bases and J by 2 bases, with 13 bases between the two germline ends. CDR3 coding DNA: TGTGCCAGCAGTGATCTCCTTGGAGGCAATCAGCCCCAGCATTTT. Encoded protein: CASSDLLGGNQPQHF.

The V gene is TRBV2, the J gene TRBJ2-2, with TRBD1 identical over 10 bases. This CDR3 comprises 14 residues. Losses at the gene ends were 8 bases for V and 7 bases for J; bases not matched to a gene: 7. Per the germline V gene, CDR1 is SNHLY and CDR2 is FYNNEI. CDR3 nucleotides: TGTGCCAGCGGGAGACAGGGGGCTAACGGGGAGCTGTTTTTT. It codes for CASGRQGANGELFF.

The chain recombines TRBV5-1 with TRBJ2-4, with 8 bases matching TRBD2. J gave up 1 base and V 0 bases, and 6 bases lay outside the gene matches. Germline values: CDR1 SGHRS, CDR2 YFSETQ. This CDR3 is built from 17 residues. The CDR3 coding sequence is TGCGCCAGCAGCTTGGGGGCAGCGGGAGAGGCCAAAAACATTCAGTACTTC. Translation: CASSLGAAGEAKNIQYF.